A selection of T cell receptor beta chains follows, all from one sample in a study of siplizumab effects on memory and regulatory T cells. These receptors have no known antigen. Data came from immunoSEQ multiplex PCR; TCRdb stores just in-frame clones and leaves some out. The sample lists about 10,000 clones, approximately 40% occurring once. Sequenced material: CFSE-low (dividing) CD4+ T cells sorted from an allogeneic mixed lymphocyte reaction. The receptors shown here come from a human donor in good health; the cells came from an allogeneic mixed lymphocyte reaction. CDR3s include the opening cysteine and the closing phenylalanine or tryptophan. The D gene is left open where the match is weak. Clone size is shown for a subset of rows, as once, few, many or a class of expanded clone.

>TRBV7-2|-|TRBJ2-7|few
TGTGCCAGCGCATTAACGGCAGGCAGCCTACCCTACGAGCAGTACTTC
CASALTAGSLPYEQYF
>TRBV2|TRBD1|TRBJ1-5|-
TGTGCCAGCAGTGAAAACAGGGGCGGCAATCAGCCCCAGCATTTT
CASSENRGGNQPQHF
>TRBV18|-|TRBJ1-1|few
TGTGCCAGCTCACCGGGCTCGAACACTGAAGCTTTCTTT
CASSPGSNTEAFF
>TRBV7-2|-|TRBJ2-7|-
TGTGCCAGCAGCGTGACACTCGAGCAGTACTTC
CASSVTLEQYF
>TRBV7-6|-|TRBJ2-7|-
TGTGCCAGCAGCTCATCTACGAAGCAGTACTTC
CASSSSTKQYF
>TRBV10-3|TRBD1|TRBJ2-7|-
TGTGCCAGCAGTCGACAGGGGTTTTACGAGCAGTACTTC
CASSRQGFYEQYF
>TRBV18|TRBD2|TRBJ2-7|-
TGTGCCAGCTCGCTAGCGGGAGGCTACGAGCAGTACTTC
CASSLAGGYEQYF
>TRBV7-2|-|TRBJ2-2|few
TGTGCCAGCAGCTTCAGCCAGTACACCGGGGAGCTGTTTTTT
CASSFSQYTGELFF
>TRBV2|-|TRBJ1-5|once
TGTGCCAGCCGGGACCGTAGCAATCAGCCCCAGCATTTT
CASRDRSNQPQHF
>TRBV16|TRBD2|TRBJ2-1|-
TGTGCCAGCAGTCACGGACTAGCGGGAGTGAATGAGCAGTTCTTC
CASSHGLAGVNEQFF
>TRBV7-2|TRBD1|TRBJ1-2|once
TGTGCCAGCAGCAAACCGGGACAGGGAAAGGGGCATGGCTACACCTTC
CASSKPGQGKGHGYTF
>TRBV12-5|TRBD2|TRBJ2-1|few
TGTGCTAGTGGGTTGGGGATTGGACTAGCGGGAGGATACAATGAGCAGTTCTTC
CASGLGIGLAGGYNEQFF
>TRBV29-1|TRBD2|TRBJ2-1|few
TGCAGCGTTGGACTAGCGCTGTACACTGAGCAGTTCTTC
CSVGLALYTEQFF
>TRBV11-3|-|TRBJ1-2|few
TGTGCCAGCAGCTTAGGTCCCGTGACAGCTTATGGCTACACCTTC
CASSLGPVTAYGYTF
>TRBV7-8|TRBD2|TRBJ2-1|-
TGTGCCAGCAGCTTAGTGAGTTTCGGACTAGCCGGCGAGCAGTTCTTC
CASSLVSFGLAGEQFF
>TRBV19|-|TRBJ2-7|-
TGTGCCAGTAGCTGGTTAAATTCGGAGCAGTACTTC
CASSWLNSEQYF
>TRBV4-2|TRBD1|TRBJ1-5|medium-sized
TGTGCCAGCAGCCGCCCGGACAGGACCAATCAGCCCCAGCATTTT
CASSRPDRTNQPQHF
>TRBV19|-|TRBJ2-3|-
TGTGCCAGTAGTGGGCTAGCTGATACGCAGTATTTT
CASSGLADTQYF
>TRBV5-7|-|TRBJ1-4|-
TGTGCCAGCAGCCGCGGGGGTGAAAAACTGTTTTTT
CASSRGGEKLFF
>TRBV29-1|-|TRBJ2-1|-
TGCAGCGTAGGAAGGGGGGTCATGGGCAATGAGCAGTTCTTC
CSVGRGVMGNEQFF
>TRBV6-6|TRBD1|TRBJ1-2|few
TGTGCCAGCAGTCAGGGGGCGCAGGTCTATGGCTACACCTTC
CASSQGAQVYGYTF
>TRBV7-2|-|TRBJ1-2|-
TGTGCCAGCAGCTTAGAAGGACAGAACTATGGCTACACCTTC
CASSLEGQNYGYTF
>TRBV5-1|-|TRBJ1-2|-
TGCGCCAGCAGCTCAGAAGCCAACTATGGCTACACCTTC
CASSSEANYGYTF
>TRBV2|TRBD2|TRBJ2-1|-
TGTGCCAGCAGTGCTCGACTAGCGGGAGGTTACAATGAGCAGTTCTTC
CASSARLAGGYNEQFF
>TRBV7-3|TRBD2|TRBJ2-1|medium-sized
TGTGCCAGCAGCTTACTAGCGGGAGCCTACAATGAGCAGTTCTTC
CASSLLAGAYNEQFF
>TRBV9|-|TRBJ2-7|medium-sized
TGTGCCAGCAGCCCCCTCCCTTCCCGCTCCTACGAGCAGTACTTC
CASSPLPSRSYEQYF
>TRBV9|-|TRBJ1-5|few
TGTGCCAGCAGCGCCCAGGGGAATAGCAATCAGCCCCAGCATTTT
CASSAQGNSNQPQHF
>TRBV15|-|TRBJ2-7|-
TGTGCCACCAGCAGAGTTGGAGGGGACTACGAGCAGTACTTC
CATSRVGGDYEQYF
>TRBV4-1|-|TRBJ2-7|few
TGCGCCAGCAGCCAAGTTATGAGTATGTACGAGCAGTACTTC
CASSQVMSMYEQYF
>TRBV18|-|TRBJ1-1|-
TGTGCCAGCTCCCCTCCCTCGTGGGGGAAAAGCGTGCTGGAAGCTTTCTTT
CASSPPSWGKSVLEAFF
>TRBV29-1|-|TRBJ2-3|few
TGCAGCGTTGAGGGGCAAGGCACAGATACGCAGTATTTT
CSVEGQGTDTQYF
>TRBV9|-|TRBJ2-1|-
TGTGCCAGCAGCTTCCGACAGAGCTATGAGCAGTTCTTC
CASSFRQSYEQFF
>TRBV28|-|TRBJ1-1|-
TGTGCCAGCAGTTTCCCGAACACTGAAGCTTTCTTT
CASSFPNTEAFF
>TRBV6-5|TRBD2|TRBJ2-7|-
TGTGCCAGTTCCTTAGCGGGAGGACCCTACGAGCAGTACTTC
CASSLAGGPYEQYF
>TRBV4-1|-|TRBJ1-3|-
TGCGCCAGCAGCCAAGGAGGGGGGTCTGGAAACACCATATATTTT
CASSQGGGSGNTIYF
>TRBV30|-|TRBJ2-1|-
TGTGCCTGGAGTCAATCCAGATACAATGAGCAGTTCTTC
CAWSQSRYNEQFF
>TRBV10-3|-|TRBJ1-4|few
TGTGCCATCAGTGACTGGCAGCTTAATGAAAAACTGTTTTTT
CAISDWQLNEKLFF
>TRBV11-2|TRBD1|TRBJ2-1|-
TGTGCCAGCAGCTTAGATCGGGACAGGGTGGGGAATGAGCAGTTCTTC
CASSLDRDRVGNEQFF
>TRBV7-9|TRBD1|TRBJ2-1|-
TGTGCCAGCAGCCCTAGTCCCGGGACAGGGGCGAGCCCCAATGAGCAGTTCTTC
CASSPSPGTGASPNEQFF
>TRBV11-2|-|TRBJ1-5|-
TGTGCCAGCAGCCCTGGTGGTAGGGTGGGCCAGCCCCAGCATTTT
CASSPGGRVGQPQHF
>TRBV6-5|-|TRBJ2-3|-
TGTGCCAGCACCCATTGGGGGAACACAGATACGCAGTATTTT
CASTHWGNTDTQYF
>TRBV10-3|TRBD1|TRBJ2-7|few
TGTGCCATCAGTGAGTCCCAGGGACAGGGGGCCTACGAGCAGTACTTC
CAISESQGQGAYEQYF
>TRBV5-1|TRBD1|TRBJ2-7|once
TGTGCCAGCAGCTTTCGGGACAGGACGCTATACGAGCAGTACTTC
CASSFRDRTLYEQYF
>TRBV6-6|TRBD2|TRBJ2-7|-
TGTGCCAGCAGGGGGACGGGGGGTCCCTACGAGCAGTACTTC
CASRGTGGPYEQYF